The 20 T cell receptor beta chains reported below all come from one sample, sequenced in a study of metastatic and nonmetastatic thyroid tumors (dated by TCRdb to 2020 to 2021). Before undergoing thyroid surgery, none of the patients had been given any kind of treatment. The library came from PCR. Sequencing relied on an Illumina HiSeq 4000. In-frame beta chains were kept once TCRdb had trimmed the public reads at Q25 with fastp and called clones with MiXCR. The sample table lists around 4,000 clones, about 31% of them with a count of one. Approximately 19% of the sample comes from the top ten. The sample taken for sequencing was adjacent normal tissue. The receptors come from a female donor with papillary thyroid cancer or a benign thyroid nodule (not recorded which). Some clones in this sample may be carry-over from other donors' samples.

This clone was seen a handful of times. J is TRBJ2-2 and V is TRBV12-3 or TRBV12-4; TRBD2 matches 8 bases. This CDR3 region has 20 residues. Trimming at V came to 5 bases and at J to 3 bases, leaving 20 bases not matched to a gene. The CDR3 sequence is CASSLTGLGVGTPDTGELFF. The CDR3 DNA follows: TGTGCCAGCAGTCTTACGGGACTAGGTGTGGGAACCCCCGACACCGGGGAGCTGTTTTTT.

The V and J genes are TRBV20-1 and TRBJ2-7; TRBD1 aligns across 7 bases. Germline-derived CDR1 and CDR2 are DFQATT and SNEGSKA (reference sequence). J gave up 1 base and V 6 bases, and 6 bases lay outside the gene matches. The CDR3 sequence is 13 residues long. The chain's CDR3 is CSADNRGSYEQYF. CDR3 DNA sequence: TGCAGTGCCGATAACAGGGGTTCCTACGAGCAGTACTTC.

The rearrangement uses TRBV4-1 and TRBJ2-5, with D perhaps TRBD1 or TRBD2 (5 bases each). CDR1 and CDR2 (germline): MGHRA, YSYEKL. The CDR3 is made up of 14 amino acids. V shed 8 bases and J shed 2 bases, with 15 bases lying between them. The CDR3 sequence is CASGLNGAQETQYF. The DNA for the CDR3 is TGCGCCAGCGGCCTTAACGGGGCTCAAGAGACCCAGTACTTC.

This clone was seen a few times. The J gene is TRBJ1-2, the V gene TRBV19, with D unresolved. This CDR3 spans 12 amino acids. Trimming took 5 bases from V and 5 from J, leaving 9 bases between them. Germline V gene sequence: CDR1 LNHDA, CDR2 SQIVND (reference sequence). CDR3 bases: TGTGCCAGTAGTGGCGGGGTGTATGGCTACACCTTC. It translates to CASSGGVYGYTF.

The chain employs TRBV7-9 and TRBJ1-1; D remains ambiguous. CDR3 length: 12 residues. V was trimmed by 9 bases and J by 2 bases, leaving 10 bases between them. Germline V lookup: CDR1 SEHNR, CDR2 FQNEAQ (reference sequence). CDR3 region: CASSLDNTEAFF. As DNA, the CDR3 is TGTGCCAGTAGCCTAGACAACACTGAAGCTTTCTTT.

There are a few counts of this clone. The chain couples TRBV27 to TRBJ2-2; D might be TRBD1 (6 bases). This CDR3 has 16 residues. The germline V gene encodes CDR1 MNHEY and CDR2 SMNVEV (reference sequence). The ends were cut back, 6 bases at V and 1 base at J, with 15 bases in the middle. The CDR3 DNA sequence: TGTGCCAGCAGGCAAGGGGGAGCGGTGAACACCGGGGAGCTGTTTTTT. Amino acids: CASRQGGAVNTGELFF.

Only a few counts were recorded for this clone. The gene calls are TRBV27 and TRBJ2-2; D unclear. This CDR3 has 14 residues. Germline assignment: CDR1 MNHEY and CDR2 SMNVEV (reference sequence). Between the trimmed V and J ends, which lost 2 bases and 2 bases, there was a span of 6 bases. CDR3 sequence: CASSLMDNTGELFF. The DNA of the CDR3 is TGTGCCAGCAGTTTAATGGATAACACCGGGGAGCTGTTTTTT.

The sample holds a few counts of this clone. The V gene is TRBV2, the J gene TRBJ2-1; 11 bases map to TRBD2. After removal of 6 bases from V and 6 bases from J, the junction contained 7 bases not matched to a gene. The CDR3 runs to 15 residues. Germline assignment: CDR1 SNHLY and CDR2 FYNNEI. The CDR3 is CASSLTSGRSNEQFF. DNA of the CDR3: TGTGCCAGCAGCCTTACTAGCGGGAGATCCAATGAGCAGTTCTTC.

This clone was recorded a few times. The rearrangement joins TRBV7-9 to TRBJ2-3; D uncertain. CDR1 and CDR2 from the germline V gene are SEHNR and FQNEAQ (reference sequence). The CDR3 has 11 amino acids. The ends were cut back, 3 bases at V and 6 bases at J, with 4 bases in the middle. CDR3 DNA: TGTGCCAGCAGCTTCAGCGATACGCAGTATTTT. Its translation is CASSFSDTQYF.

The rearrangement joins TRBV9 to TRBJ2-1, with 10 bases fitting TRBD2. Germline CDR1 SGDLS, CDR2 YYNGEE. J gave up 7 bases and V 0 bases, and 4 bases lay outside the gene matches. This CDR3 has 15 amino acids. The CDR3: CASSVGSTSGNEQFF. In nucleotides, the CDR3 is TGTGCCAGCAGCGTAGGCTCGACTAGCGGGAATGAGCAGTTCTTC.

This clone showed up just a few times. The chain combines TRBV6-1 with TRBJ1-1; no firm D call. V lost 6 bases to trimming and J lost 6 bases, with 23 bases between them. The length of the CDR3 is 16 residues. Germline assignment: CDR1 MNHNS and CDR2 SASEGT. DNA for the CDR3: TGTGCCAGCAGCTCCACCCGGGTGGGTAGCAGGTCTGAAGCTTTCTTT. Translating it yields CASSSTRVGSRSEAFF.

This CDR3 is CASSLRSGGSRGNQPQHF. CDR3 sequence (DNA): TGTGCCAGCAGCTTAAGGTCAGGGGGGAGTCGGGGGAATCAGCCCCAGCATTTT. The chain links TRBV7-8 to TRBJ1-5, with 7 bases that match TRBD1. The CDR3 contains 18 residues. The V and J ends lost 2 bases and 4 bases, in that order; junction bases with no gene match: 14. Germline V gene sequence: CDR1 SGHVS, CDR2 FQNEAQ.

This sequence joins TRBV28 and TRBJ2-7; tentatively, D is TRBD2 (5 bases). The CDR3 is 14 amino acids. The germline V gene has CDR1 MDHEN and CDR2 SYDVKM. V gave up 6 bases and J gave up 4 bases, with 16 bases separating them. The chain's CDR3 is CASSPLFWRYEQYF. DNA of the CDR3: TGTGCCAGCAGCCCCCTTTTTTGGAGGTACGAGCAGTACTTC. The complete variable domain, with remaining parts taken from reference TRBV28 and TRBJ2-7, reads DVKVTQSSRYLVKRTGEKVFLECVQDMDHENMFWYRQDPGLGLRLIYFSYDVKMKEKGDIPEGYSVSREKKERFSLILESASTNQTSMYLCASSPLFWRYEQYFGPGTRLTVT.

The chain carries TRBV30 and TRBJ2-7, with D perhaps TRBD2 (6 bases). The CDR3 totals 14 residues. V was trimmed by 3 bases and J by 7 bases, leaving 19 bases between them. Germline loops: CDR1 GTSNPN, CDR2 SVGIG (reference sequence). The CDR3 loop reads CAWSAGIAAKEQYF. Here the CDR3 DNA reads TGTGCCTGGAGCGCCGGAATAGCGGCTAAAGAGCAGTACTTC.

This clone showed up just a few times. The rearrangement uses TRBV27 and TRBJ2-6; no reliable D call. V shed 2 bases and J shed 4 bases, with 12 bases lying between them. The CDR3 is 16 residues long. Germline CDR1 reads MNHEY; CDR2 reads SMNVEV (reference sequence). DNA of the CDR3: TGTGCCAGCAGTTTAGCCGGCAGAGCGGGGGCCAACGTCCTGACTTTC. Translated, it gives CASSLAGRAGANVLTF.

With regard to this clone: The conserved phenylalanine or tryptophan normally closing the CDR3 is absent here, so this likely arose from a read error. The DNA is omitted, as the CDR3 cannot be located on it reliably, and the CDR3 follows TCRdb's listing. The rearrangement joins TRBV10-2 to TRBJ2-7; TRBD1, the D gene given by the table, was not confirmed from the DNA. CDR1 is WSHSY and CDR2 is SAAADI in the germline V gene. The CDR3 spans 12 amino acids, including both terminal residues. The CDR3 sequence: CASSEGGTSPYL.

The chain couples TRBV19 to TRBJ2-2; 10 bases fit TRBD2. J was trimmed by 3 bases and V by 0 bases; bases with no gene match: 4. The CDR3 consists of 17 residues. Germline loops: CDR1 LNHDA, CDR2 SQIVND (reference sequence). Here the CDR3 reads CASSIDGSGGHTGELFF. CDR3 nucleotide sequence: TGTGCCAGTAGTATAGATGGTAGCGGGGGGCACACCGGGGAGCTGTTTTTT.

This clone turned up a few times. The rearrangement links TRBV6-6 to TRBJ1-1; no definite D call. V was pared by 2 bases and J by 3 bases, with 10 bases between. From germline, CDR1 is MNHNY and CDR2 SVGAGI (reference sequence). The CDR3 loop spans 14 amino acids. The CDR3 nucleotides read TGTGCCAGCAGTTACGTCGGTGGGGACACTGAAGCTTTCTTT. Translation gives CASSYVGGDTEAFF.

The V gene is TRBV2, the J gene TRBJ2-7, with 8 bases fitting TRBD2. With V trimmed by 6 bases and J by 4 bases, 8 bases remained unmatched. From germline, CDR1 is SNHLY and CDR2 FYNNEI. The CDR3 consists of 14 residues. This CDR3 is CASSVLAVTYEQYF. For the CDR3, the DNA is TGTGCCAGCAGCGTACTAGCGGTTACATACGAGCAGTACTTC.

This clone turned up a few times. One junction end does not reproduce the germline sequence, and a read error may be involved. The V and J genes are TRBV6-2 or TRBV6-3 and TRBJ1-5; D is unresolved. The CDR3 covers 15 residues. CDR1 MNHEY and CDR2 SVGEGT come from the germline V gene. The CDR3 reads CASRGKSYSDQPQRF. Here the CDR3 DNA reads TGTGCCAGCAGGGGAAAGTCGTATAGCGATCAGCCCCAGCGTTTT.